The 21 T cell receptor beta chains in this list originate from one sample, sequenced in a study of shared clonotypes between healthy human individuals. TCRdb's table, derived via immunoSEQ multiplex PCR, lists solely in-frame clones and lacks some. The sample records around 1.6 million clones, about 98% being singletons. The sequencing input was naive CD4+ T cells sorted from blood. Subset given: CD45RA+ positively selected. The receptors here all came from a man between 25 and 39 years old in good health.

The genes are TRBV12-5 and TRBJ2-1; no clear D. The V end was cut by 4 bases, the J end by 6 bases, with 10 bases between. The CDR3 loop spans 13 amino acids. Germline CDR1 is LGHNT and CDR2 is FRNRAP. The CDR3: CASGSGRINEQFF. CDR3 nucleotides: TGTGCTAGTGGTTCAGGCAGAATCAATGAGCAGTTCTTC.

CDR3 amino acids: CASSLGGDPSGRVINEQFF. The CDR3 coding sequence is TGTGCCAGCAGCTTAGGGGGGGATCCGTCGGGACGAGTCATCAATGAGCAGTTCTTC. This chain links TRBV7-9 with TRBJ2-1, with a tentative D call TRBD2 (6 bases). Trimming left V 1 base short and J 6 bases short, with 25 bases between. This CDR3 comprises 19 residues. CDR1 and CDR2 (germline): SEHNR, FQNEAQ (reference sequence). Variable domain in full (rest from reference TRBV7-9 and TRBJ2-1): DTGVSQNPRHKITKRGQNVTFRCDPISEHNRLYWYRQTLGQGPEFLTYFQNEAQLEKSRLLSDRFSAERPKGSFSTLEIQRTEQGDSAMYLCASSLGGDPSGRVINEQFFGPGTRLTVL.

This chain's CDR3 is CAWSVLEGLTEAFF. In DNA, the CDR3 is TGTGCCTGGAGTGTATTGGAGGGGTTGACTGAAGCTTTCTTT. The chain couples TRBV30 to TRBJ1-1, with a weak D call TRBD1 (5 bases). Trimming took off 0 bases at V and 5 bases at J, with 13 bases between the two ends. The germline CDR1 and CDR2 sequences are GTSNPN and SVGIG (reference sequence). The CDR3 sequence is 14 residues long. Looking up the rest from reference TRBV30 and TRBJ1-1 gives the full variable domain: SQTIHQWPATLVQPVGSPLSLECTVEGTSNPNLYWYRQAAGRGLQLLFYSVGIGQISSEVPQNLSASRPQDRQFILSSKKLLLSDSGFYLCAWSVLEGLTEAFFGQGTRLTVV.

The gene calls are TRBV10-2 and TRBJ2-7; D is possibly TRBD2 (5 bases). CDR3 length: 16 residues. V was clipped by 0 bases and J by 3 bases, with 15 bases between them. The germline V gene has CDR1 WSHSY and CDR2 SAAADI. CDR3 sequence: CASSESGSRSLYEQYF. CDR3 coding DNA: TGCGCCAGCAGTGAGTCGGGGAGCAGGTCCCTCTACGAGCAGTACTTC.

V gene TRBV7-9 combines with J gene TRBJ2-5, with D possibly TRBD1 on 5 matching bases. Trimming cost V 7 bases and J 2 bases, with 11 bases left between them. This CDR3 region has 13 residues. CDR1 and CDR2 from the germline V gene are SEHNR and FQNEAQ (reference sequence). CDR3 in amino acids: CASTPDSQETQYF. CDR3 DNA sequence: TGTGCCAGCACCCCCGACAGTCAAGAGACCCAGTACTTC.

The chain employs TRBV5-1 and TRBJ2-7, with no clear D. V lost 1 base to trimming and J lost 3 bases, with 8 bases between them. This CDR3 region has 13 residues. The germline V gene encodes CDR1 SGHRS and CDR2 YFSETQ. The CDR3 nucleotides read TGCGCCAGCAGCTTGCCCACAGACTACGAGCAGTACTTC. Amino acids: CASSLPTDYEQYF.

The rearrangement links TRBV11-2 to TRBJ1-5; no firm D call. Looked up from germline, CDR1 is SGHAT and CDR2 is FQNNGV. CDR3 length: 15 amino acids. Trimming stripped 5 bases from V and 4 bases from J, with 15 bases between. CDR3 amino acids: CASSPPGAGNQPQHF. DNA for the CDR3: TGTGCCAGCAGCCCGCCGGGTGCGGGGAATCAGCCCCAGCATTTT.

The rearrangement uses TRBV2 and TRBJ2-1; 9 bases are shared with TRBD1. The CDR3 loop spans 15 amino acids. V lost 6 bases, J lost 0 bases, and 3 bases stayed unmatched. Germline V CDR1 and CDR2: SNHLY, FYNNEI. The CDR3 nucleotides read TGTGCCAGCAGGCACAGGGGGCCCTCCTACAATGAGCAGTTCTTC. Encoded protein: CASRHRGPSYNEQFF.

The chain is built from TRBV5-1 and TRBJ2-7; D remains ambiguous. CDR1 is SGHRS, CDR2 YFSETQ, per germline. The length of the CDR3 is 16 residues. The V end was cut by 0 bases, the J end by 0 bases, with 13 bases between. CDR3 DNA: TGCGCCAGCAGCTTGGAAGGACGCCGACCCTCCTACGAGCAGTACTTC. Translating gives CASSLEGRRPSYEQYF.

The V and J genes are TRBV15 and TRBJ2-7; 9 bases are shared with TRBD2. The germline V gene has CDR1 LNHNV and CDR2 YYDKDF (reference sequence). There are 16 residues in the CDR3. V lost 5 bases and J lost 6; bases outside the gene matches: 14. The CDR3 here is CATSPEGGSGSSEQYF. CDR3 DNA sequence: TGTGCCACCAGCCCGGAAGGGGGTAGCGGGAGTTCCGAGCAGTACTTC.

CDR3 nucleotides: TGCAGCGTTCTCGGGGTCCGGTCTGGGGCCAACGTCCTGACTTTC. Protein product: CSVLGVRSGANVLTF. The chain joins TRBV29-1 to TRBJ2-6; the D gene is possibly TRBD2 (5 bases). V was shortened by 5 bases and J by 1 base, with 12 bases between the two germline ends. This CDR3 has 15 residues. Germline CDR1 and CDR2: SQVTM and ANQGSEA.

The chain uses TRBV5-5 and TRBJ1-5; D may be TRBD1 (5 bases). CDR1 is SGHKS and CDR2 is YYEKEE in the germline V gene (reference sequence). The CDR3 loop spans 15 amino acids. V gave up 4 bases and J gave up 3 bases, with 14 bases separating them. CDR3 DNA sequence: TGTGCCAGCAGCCCGGGGGTGAGTCTCAATCAGCCCCAGCATTTT. Translating it yields CASSPGVSLNQPQHF.

This clone appeared once. The chain uses TRBV5-8 and TRBJ2-1; TRBD2 matches at 9 bases. Losses at the gene ends were 5 bases for V and 7 bases for J; bases not matched to a gene: 10. CDR3 size: 15 residues. CDR1 and CDR2 (germline): SGHTS, YDEGEE. CDR3 sequence reads: CASSPLAGRVNEQFF. DNA for the CDR3: TGTGCCAGCAGTCCTCTAGCGGGGAGGGTAAATGAGCAGTTCTTC.

V usage is TRBV6-1 and J usage is TRBJ2-2; a weak D match, TRBD2 (6 bases). Looked up from germline, CDR1 is MNHNS and CDR2 is SASEGT. Trimming shortened V by 5 bases and J by 14 bases, and 21 bases separated the two germline ends. The CDR3 is 14 amino acids. The CDR3: CASSSGRDSGELFF. In DNA form, the CDR3 reads TGTGCCAGCAGTTCCGGAAGGGACTCCGGAGAACTGTTTTTT.

The genes are TRBV5-1 and TRBJ2-7; perhaps TRBD1 as D (5 bases). The length of the CDR3 is 17 residues. Germline CDR1 is SGHRS and CDR2 is YFSETQ. V lost 0 bases and J lost 3, with 19 bases in between. This CDR3 is CASSLGGAANTYYEQYF. CDR3 nucleotides: TGCGCCAGCAGCTTGGGTGGGGCAGCCAATACCTACTACGAGCAGTACTTC.

Only one count was recorded for this clone. The J gene is TRBJ2-7, the V gene TRBV18, with D possibly being TRBD1 (5 bases). The CDR3 extends over 14 amino acids. Trimming left V 5 bases short and J 0 bases short, with 11 bases between. Germline V gene data show CDR1 as KGHSH and CDR2 as LQKENI. The CDR3 DNA is TGTGCCAGCTCAAACACAGGAATCTCCTACGAGCAGTACTTC. The encoded protein is CASSNTGISYEQYF.

This chain joins TRBV11-2 and TRBJ2-3; 8 bases are a match to TRBD2. V gave up 4 bases and J gave up 6 bases; unmatched junction bases: 9. The CDR3 has 15 residues. Per the germline V gene, CDR1 is SGHAT and CDR2 is FQNNGV. Here the CDR3 DNA reads TGTGCCAGCAGCTCCGGGACTAGGGCGCGGGATACGCAGTATTTT. It is translated as CASSSGTRARDTQYF. Variable domain in full (rest from reference TRBV11-2 and TRBJ2-3): EAGVAQSPRYKIIEKRQSVAFWCNPISGHATLYWYQQILGQGPKLLIQFQNNGVVDDSQLPKDRFSAERLKGVDSTLKIQPAKLEDSAVYLCASSSGTRARDTQYFGPGTRLTVL.

This chain joins TRBV5-1 and TRBJ2-7, with a possible D match to TRBD2 (6 bases). CDR1 and CDR2 (germline): SGHRS, YFSETQ. V was cut by 0 bases and J by 3 bases, with 13 bases left in between. The CDR3 covers 15 residues. The CDR3, as DNA: TGCGCCAGCAGCTTGGAGGCGGGAACTTTCTACGAGCAGTACTTC. Amino acids: CASSLEAGTFYEQYF.

This sequence joins TRBV27 and TRBJ2-7; 7 positions match TRBD1. CDR3 size: 19 residues. Germline V lookup: CDR1 MNHEY, CDR2 SMNVEV (reference sequence). Trimming at V came to 4 bases and at J to 3 bases, leaving 21 bases not matched to a gene. CDR3 in amino acids: CASSSPSSSRQGPYYEQYF. The CDR3 DNA reads TGTGCCAGCAGTTCCCCGAGCTCTTCAAGACAGGGTCCCTACTACGAGCAGTACTTC.

The V and J genes are TRBV4-1 and TRBJ2-2; D unclear. The CDR3 length is 16 residues. Germline V gene data show CDR1 as MGHRA and CDR2 as YSYEKL. V was shortened by 6 bases and J by 0 bases, with 14 bases between the two germline ends. CDR3 amino acids: CASSRAGATNTGELFF. The CDR3 DNA reads as TGCGCCAGCAGTCGGGCAGGAGCGACGAACACCGGGGAGCTGTTTTTT.

V gene TRBV18 combines with J gene TRBJ2-7; TRBD1 matches 9 bases. Unmatched junction bases numbered 9, after V lost 3 bases and J lost 6 bases. The germline CDR1 and CDR2 sequences are KGHSH and LQKENI. The CDR3 consists of 15 residues. CDR3 nucleotide sequence: TGTGCCAGCTCACCCTTGGGGACAGGGAATGGCGAGCAGTACTTC. It specifies CASSPLGTGNGEQYF.